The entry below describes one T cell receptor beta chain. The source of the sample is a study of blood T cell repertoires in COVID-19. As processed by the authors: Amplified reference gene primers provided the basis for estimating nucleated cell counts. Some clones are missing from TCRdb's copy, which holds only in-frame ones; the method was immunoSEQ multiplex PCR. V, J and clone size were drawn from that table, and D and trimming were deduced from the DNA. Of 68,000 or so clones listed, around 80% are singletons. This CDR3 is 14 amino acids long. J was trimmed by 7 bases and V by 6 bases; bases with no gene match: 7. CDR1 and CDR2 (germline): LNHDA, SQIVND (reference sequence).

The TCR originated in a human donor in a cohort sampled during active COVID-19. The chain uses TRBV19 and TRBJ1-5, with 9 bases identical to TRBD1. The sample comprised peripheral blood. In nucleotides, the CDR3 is TGTGCCAGTAGACCTGGACAGGGGCGGCAGCCCCAGCATTTT. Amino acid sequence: CASRPGQGRQPQHF.